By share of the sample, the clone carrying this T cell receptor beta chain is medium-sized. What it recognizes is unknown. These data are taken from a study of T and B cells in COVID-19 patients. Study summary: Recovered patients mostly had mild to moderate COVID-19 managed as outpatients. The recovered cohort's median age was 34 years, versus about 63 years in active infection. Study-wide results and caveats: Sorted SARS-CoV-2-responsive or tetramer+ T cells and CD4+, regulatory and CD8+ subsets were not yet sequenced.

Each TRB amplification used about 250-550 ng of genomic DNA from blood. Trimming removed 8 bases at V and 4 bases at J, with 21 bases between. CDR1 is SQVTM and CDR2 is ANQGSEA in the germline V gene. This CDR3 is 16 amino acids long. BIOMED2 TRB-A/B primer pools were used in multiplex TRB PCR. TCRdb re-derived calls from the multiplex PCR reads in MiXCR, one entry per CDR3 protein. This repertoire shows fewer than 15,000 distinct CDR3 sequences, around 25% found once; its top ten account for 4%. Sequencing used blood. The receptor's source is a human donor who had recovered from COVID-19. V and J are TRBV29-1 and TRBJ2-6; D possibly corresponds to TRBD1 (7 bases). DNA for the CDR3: TGCAGCCCGGTTAGGGACAGCGGGTCGGGGGCCAACGTCCTGACTTTC. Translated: CSPVRDSGSGANVLTF. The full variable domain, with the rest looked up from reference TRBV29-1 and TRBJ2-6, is SAVISQKPSRDICQRGTSLTIQCQVDSQVTMMFWYRQQPGQSLTLIATANQGSEATYESGFVIDKFPISRPNLTFSTLTVSNMSPEDSSIYLCSPVRDSGSGANVLTFGAGSRLTVL.